This TCR beta chain was identified during a study of beta chain features in type 1 diabetes. Expressed TCRB transcripts were sequenced because the isolated RNA had all been reverse transcribed beforehand. Method: immunoSEQ multiplex PCR; TCRdb's copy keeps in-frame clones and lacks some. This sample has roughly 12,000 clones, with about half found just once. From germline, CDR1 is SGHTA and CDR2 FQGNSA. The CDR3 totals 16 residues. The ends were cut back, 2 bases at V and 0 bases at J, with 12 bases in the middle. Study-wide points: The question left open here concerned HLA type influencing TCRB rearrangement.

With regard to this clone: Antigen: not known.

V usage is TRBV7-2 and J usage is TRBJ2-3; perhaps TRBD1 as D (6 bases). What was sequenced was stem cell memory CD4+ T cells from blood. The TCR was taken from a man aged 18-30 years in good health. CDR3 amino acids: CASSLLQTGSTDTQYF. Written as DNA, the CDR3 is TGTGCCAGCAGCTTACTTCAAACAGGGAGCACAGATACGCAGTATTTT.